This T cell receptor (beta chain) was captured in a study of human T cells and chemical hapten exposure. In the study overall: The patient population, which was mostly female, had alopecia areata, totalis or universalis.

Time point noted: pre-sensitization, week 0. Treatment denoted: therapeutic diphenylcyclopropenone sensitization with weekly scalp DPC. Via MiXCR, TCRdb re-called the RACE reads, giving one row per CDR3 protein. This sample has tens of thousands of distinct CDR3 sequences; around 7% occur once, and the top ten carry roughly 1.7%. Study-level findings and limits: The count of PT1 expanded TCRs correlated positively with patch test score.

This clonotype was counted ten times or more. The antigen remains undetermined. The trim removed 5 bases at V and 2 bases at J, leaving 7 bases unmatched. CDR3 length: 16 residues. This material consisted of whole blood, taken in connection with sensitization to the hapten diphenylcyclopropenone (DPC). The rearrangement uses TRBV12-3 or TRBV12-4 and TRBJ2-1; 9 nucleotides align to TRBD2. The TCR sequence derives from a woman under 40 with alopecia areata. Some clones in this sample may be carry-over from other donors' samples. The CDR3 nucleotides are TGTGCCAGCAGTCCCTCACGCGGGGGGGCCTACAATGAGCAGTTCTTC. It encodes CASSPSRGGAYNEQFF.